These 7 T cell receptor beta chains were all obtained from the same sample, sequenced in a study of T-cell reconstitution after alpha-beta-depleted transplantation in children. Unique molecular identifiers were used in preparing the TCRbeta library. One entry per CDR3 protein, called by TCRdb with MiXCR from the PCR reads. The sample records about 640,000 distinct CDR3 sequences, over 10% being singletons. The sequencing used PBMCs, mostly from graft donor cells, collected 360 days after TCRalphabeta/CD19-depleted stem cell transplant. These receptors were obtained from a male patient younger than 18 who had a stem cell transplant for acute myeloid leukemia, so the T cells may come from the graft donor.

This clonotype has just a few counts. V and J are TRBV29-1 and TRBJ2-5, with TRBD1 as a possible D gene (5 bases). CDR3 length equals 12 residues. The germline gives CDR1 SQVTM, CDR2 ANQGSEA. V was cut by 4 bases and J by 2 bases, with 8 bases left in between. The CDR3 DNA follows: TGCAGCGTTGGGACATCTCAAGAGACCCAGTACTTC. Translation: CSVGTSQETQYF.

The V call is TRBV28, the J call TRBJ2-7; 8 positions match TRBD2. Trimming at V came to 4 bases and at J to 0 bases, leaving 2 bases not matched to a gene. Germline V gives CDR1 MDHEN, CDR2 SYDVKM. The CDR3 length is 14 residues. The CDR3 reads CASSYSGASYEQYF. CDR3 nucleotides: TGTGCCAGCAGTTATAGCGGGGCCTCCTACGAGCAGTACTTC. The full variable domain, in which reference TRBV28 and TRBJ2-7 provide the parts outside the CDR3, is DVKVTQSSRYLVKRTGEKVFLECVQDMDHENMFWYRQDPGLGLRLIYFSYDVKMKEKGDIPEGYSVSREKKERFSLILESASTNQTSMYLCASSYSGASYEQYFGPGTRLTVT.

The gene calls are TRBV7-9 and TRBJ2-7; D remains unclear. The CDR3 runs to 17 residues. CDR1 SEHNR and CDR2 FQNEAQ come from the germline V gene (reference sequence). Trimming removed 0 bases at V and 1 base at J, with 16 bases between. CDR3 loop: CASSLARGPPPSYEQYF. The CDR3 coding sequence is TGTGCCAGCAGCTTAGCCCGAGGCCCCCCCCCTTCCTACGAGCAGTACTTC.

The chain is built from TRBV5-1 and TRBJ1-4, with 8 bases identical to TRBD1. The CDR3 extends over 15 amino acids. V dropped 1 base and J dropped 3; count of bases not matched to a gene: 2. Germline assignment: CDR1 SGHRS and CDR2 YFSETQ. The CDR3 DNA is TGCGCCAGCAGCTTGCAGGGACAGGCTAATGAAAAACTGTTTTTT. This gives the protein CASSLQGQANEKLFF. Full variable domain (remainder filled in from reference TRBV5-1 and TRBJ1-4): KAGVTQTPRYLIKTRGQQVTLSCSPISGHRSVSWYQQTPGQGLQFLFEYFSETQRNKGNFPGRFSGRQFSNSRSEMNVSTLELGDSALYLCASSLQGQANEKLFFGSGTQLSVL.

This clonotype was counted ten times or more. The chain couples TRBV5-5 to TRBJ2-7; 9 bases are a match to TRBD1. V dropped 6 bases and J dropped 2; count of bases not matched to a gene: 12. CDR1 and CDR2 (germline): SGHKS, YYEKEE (reference sequence). The CDR3 consists of 16 residues. This CDR3 is CASTFFQRTGAYEQYF. CDR3 DNA: TGTGCCAGCACCTTTTTTCAGAGGACAGGGGCCTACGAGCAGTACTTC.

This clonotype appeared many times. The chain uses TRBV29-1 and TRBJ2-1, with D tentatively TRBD2 (5 bases). Germline lookup yields CDR1 SQVTM and CDR2 ANQGSEA. V was cut by 4 bases and J by 2 bases, with 9 bases left in between. The CDR3 has 13 amino acids. CDR3 in amino acids: CSVAPGTYNEQFF. CDR3 DNA sequence: TGCAGCGTTGCGCCCGGGACCTACAATGAGCAGTTCTTC.

This clonotype turned up a few times. The V call is TRBV3-1, the J call TRBJ2-6; 7 nucleotides match TRBD1. The CDR3 is made up of 19 amino acids. Trimming cost V 4 bases and J 0 bases; bases outside gene matches: 12. The germline CDR1 and CDR2 sequences are LGHDT and YNNKEL (reference sequence). CDR3 residues: CASSPRNPGQFSGANVLTF. The CDR3 DNA follows: TGTGCCAGCAGCCCTAGGAACCCGGGACAGTTCTCTGGGGCCAACGTCCTGACTTTC.